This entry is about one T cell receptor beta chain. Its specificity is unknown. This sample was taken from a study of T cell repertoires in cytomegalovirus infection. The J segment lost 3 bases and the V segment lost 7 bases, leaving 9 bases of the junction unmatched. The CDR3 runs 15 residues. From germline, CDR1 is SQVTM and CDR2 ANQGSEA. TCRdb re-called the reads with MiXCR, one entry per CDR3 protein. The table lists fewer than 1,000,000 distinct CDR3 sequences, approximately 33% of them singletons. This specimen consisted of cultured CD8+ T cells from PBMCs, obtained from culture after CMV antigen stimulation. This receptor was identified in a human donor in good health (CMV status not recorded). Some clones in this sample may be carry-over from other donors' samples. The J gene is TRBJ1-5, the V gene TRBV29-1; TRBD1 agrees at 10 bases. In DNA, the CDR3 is TGCAGCGCCTATTCAGGGACAGGGGTCAATCAGCCCCAGCATTTT. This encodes CSAYSGTGVNQPQHF.